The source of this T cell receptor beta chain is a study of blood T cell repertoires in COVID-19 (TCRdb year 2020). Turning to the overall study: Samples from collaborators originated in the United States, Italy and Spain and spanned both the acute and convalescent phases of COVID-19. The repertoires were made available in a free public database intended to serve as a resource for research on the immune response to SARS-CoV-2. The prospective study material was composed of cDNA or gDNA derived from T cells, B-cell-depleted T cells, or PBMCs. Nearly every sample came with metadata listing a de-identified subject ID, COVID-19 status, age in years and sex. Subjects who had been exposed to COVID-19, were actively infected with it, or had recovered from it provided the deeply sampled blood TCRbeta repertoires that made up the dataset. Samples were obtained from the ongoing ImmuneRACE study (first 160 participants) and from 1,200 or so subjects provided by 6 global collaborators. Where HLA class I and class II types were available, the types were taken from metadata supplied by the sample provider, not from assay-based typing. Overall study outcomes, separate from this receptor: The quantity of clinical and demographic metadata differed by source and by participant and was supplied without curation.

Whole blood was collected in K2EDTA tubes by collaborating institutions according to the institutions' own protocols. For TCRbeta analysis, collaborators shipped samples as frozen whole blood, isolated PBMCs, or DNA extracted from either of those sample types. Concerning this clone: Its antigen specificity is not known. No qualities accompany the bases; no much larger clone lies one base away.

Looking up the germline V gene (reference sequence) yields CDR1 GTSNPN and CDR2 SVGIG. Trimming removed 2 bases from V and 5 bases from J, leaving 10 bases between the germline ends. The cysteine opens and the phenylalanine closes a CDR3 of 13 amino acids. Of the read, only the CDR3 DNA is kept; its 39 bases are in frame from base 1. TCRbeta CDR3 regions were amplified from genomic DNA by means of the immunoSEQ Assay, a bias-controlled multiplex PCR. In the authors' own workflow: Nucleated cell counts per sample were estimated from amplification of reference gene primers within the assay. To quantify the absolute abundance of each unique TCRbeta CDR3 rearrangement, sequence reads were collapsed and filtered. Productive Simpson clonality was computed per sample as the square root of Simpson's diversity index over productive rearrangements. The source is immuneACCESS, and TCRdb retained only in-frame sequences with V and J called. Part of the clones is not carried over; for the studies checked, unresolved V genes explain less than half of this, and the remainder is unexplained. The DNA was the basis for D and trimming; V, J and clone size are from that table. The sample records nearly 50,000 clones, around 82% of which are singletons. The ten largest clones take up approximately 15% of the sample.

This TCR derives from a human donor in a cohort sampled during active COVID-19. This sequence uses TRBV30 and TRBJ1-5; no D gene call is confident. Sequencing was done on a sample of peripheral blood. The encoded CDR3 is CAWSPGNDQPQHF. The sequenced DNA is TGTGCCTGGAGTCCCGGGAATGATCAGCCCCAGCATTTT.